A single sample is the source of the 6 T cell receptor beta chains below, sequenced in a study of breast tumors, draining lymph nodes, adjacent tissues. TCRdb re-analysed the multiplex PCR reads in MiXCR, keeping a single row per CDR3 protein. The sample gives some 9,200 distinct CDR3 sequences, 40% to 55% of which show up once; 12% to 15% is in the top ten. The sequencing sample was made of tumor-adjacent breast tissue. These receptors were taken from a female donor with breast cancer. Some clones in this sample may be carry-over from other donors' samples.

This clonotype was detected only a few times. V gene TRBV28 combines with J gene TRBJ2-6; a possible D gene is TRBD1 (7 bases). The V gene's germline CDR1 is MDHEN and CDR2 SYDVKM. The length of the CDR3 is 18 residues. Trimming stripped 7 bases from V and 2 bases from J, with 21 bases between. CDR3 amino acids: CASTGGQEGYTGANVLTF. The CDR3 nucleotides read TGTGCCAGCACCGGAGGACAGGAGGGGTACACTGGGGCCAACGTCCTGACTTTC.

In this sample, this clonotype is medium-sized. This rearrangement joins TRBV5-6 to TRBJ2-7; D may correspond to TRBD1 or TRBD2 (5 bases each). Germline V gene data show CDR1 as SGHDT and CDR2 as YYEEEE. V gave up 0 bases and J gave up 2 bases, with 9 bases separating them. The CDR3 is 14 amino acids. The CDR3 DNA reads as TGTGCCAGCAGCTTGGGGGACGGTACCTACGAGCAGTACTTC. Protein: CASSLGDGTYEQYF.

The V call is TRBV7-8, the J call TRBJ2-7; D ambiguous. Germline lookup yields CDR1 SGHVS and CDR2 FQNEAQ. CDR3 size: 13 residues. The V end lost 5 bases, the J end lost 0 bases, and 8 bases lay between the germline ends. The CDR3 here is CASSPGTSYEQYF. The CDR3 nucleotides read TGTGCCAGCAGCCCAGGAACCTCCTACGAGCAGTACTTC.

By share, this clonotype ranks as medium-sized. The chain uses TRBV7-3 and TRBJ2-5; D may match TRBD1 or TRBD2 (6 bases each). V lost 6 bases and J 1 base, leaving 15 bases between the germline ends. Per germline, CDR1 SGHTA and CDR2 FQGTGA. The CDR3 totals 15 residues. The CDR3 protein is CASRRGGGPQETQYF. CDR3 coding DNA: TGTGCCAGCAGGCGTGGTGGGGGGCCCCAAGAGACCCAGTACTTC.

The V gene is TRBV4-1, the J gene TRBJ1-6; no clear D. This CDR3 is 15 amino acids long. Germline-derived CDR1 and CDR2 are MGHRA and YSYEKL. V gave up 2 bases and J gave up 7 bases, with 12 bases separating them. CDR3 in amino acids: CASSQQAHGNSPLHF. CDR3 in DNA: TGCGCCAGCAGCCAACAAGCGCACGGAAATTCACCCCTCCACTTT.

Many counts were recorded for this clonotype. The J gene is TRBJ2-1, the V gene TRBV3-1; D remains ambiguous. Germline CDR1 is LGHDT and CDR2 is YNNKEL (reference sequence). With 5 bases removed from V and 6 bases from J, the gap between germline ends came to 8 bases. This CDR3 spans 12 amino acids. For the CDR3, the DNA is TGTGCCAGCAGCTCCTATGGCAATGAGCAGTTCTTC. Translation: CASSSYGNEQFF.